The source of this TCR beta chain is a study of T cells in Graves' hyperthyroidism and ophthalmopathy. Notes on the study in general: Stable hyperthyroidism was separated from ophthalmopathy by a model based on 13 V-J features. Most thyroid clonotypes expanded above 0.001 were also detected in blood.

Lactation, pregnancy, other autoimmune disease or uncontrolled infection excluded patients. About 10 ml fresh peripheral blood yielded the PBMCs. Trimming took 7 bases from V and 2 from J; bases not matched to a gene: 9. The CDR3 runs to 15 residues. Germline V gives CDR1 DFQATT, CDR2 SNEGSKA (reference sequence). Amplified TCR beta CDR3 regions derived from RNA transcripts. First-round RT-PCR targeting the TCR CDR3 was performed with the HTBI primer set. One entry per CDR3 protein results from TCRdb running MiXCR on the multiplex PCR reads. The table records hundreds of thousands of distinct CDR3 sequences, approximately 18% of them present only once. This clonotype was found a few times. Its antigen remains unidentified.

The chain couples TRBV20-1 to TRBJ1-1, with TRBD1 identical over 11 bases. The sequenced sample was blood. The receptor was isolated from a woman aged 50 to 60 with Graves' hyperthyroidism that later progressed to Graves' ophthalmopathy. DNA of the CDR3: TGCAGTGAAGTCCCGGGACAGGGGGGAAACACTGAAGCTTTCTTT. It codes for CSEVPGQGGNTEAFF.